What follows is one T cell receptor (beta chain) and its context. CDR1 and CDR2 from the germline V gene are ENHRY and SYGVKD. V lost 1 base, J lost 6 bases, and 2 bases stayed unmatched. This CDR3 comprises 14 residues. Source study methods: How many nucleated cells were present was estimated from reference gene primer amplification. Only in-frame clones appear in the TCRdb table, and some are missing; sequencing was by immunoSEQ multiplex PCR. V and J calls and clone size are as listed in that table; D and trimming were resolved from the DNA. The table has about 78,000 clones, more than 75% seen once. These data originate in a study of blood T cell repertoires in COVID-19. Study at large: The United States, Italy and Spain were the sources of the acute and convalescent COVID-19 samples. The analysed material was cDNA or gDNA that came from T cells, B-cell-depleted T cells, or PBMCs.

The receptor was isolated from a woman aged 60-75 years with acute or convalescent COVID-19. The V gene is TRBV10-3, the J gene TRBJ2-7, with 11 bases aligning to TRBD1. The sample taken for sequencing was peripheral blood. This CDR3 is CAISEFGTGGEQYF. The CDR3 DNA reads TGTGCCATCAGTGAGTTTGGGACAGGGGGCGAGCAGTACTTC.